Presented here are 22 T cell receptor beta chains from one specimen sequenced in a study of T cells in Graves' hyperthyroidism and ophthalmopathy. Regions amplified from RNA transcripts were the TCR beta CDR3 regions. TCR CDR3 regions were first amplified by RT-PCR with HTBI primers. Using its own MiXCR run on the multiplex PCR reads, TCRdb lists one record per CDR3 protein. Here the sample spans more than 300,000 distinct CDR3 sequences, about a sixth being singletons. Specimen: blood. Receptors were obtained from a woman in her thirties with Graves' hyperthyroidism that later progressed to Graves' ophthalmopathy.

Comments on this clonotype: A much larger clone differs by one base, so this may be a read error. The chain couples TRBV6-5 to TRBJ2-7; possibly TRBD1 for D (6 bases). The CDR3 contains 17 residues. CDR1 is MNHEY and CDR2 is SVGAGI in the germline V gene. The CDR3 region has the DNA TGTGCCAGCAGTTCCAAAAAAAACAGGGTCTACTCCTACGGGCAGTACTTC. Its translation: CASSSKKNRVYSYGQYF.

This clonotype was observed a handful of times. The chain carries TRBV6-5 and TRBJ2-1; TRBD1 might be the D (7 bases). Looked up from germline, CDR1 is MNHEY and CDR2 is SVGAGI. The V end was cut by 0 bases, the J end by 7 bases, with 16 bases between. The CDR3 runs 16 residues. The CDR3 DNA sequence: TGTGCCAGCAGTTACTCTGGACAGGCGGGATATAATGAGCAGTTCTTC. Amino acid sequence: CASSYSGQAGYNEQFF.

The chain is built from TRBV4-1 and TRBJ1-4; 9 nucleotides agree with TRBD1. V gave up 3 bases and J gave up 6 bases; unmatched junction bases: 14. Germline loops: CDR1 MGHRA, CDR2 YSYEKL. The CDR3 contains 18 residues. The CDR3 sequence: CASSHIGEPGQGDEKLFF. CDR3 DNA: TGCGCCAGCAGCCACATTGGAGAACCGGGACAGGGTGATGAAAAACTGTTTTTT.

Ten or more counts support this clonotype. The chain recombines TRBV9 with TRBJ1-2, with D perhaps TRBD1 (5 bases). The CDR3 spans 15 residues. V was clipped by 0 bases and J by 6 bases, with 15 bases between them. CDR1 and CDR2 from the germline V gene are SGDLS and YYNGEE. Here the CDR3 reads CASSVAGGVPDGYTF. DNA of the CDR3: TGTGCCAGCAGCGTAGCAGGAGGGGTACCGGATGGCTACACCTTC.

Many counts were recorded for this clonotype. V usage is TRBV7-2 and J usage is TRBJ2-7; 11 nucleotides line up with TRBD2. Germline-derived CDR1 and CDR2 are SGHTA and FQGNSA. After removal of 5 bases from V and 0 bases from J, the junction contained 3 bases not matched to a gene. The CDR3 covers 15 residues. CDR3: CASSPTSGTSYEQYF. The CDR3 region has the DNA TGTGCCAGCAGCCCGACTAGCGGGACCTCCTACGAGCAGTACTTC.

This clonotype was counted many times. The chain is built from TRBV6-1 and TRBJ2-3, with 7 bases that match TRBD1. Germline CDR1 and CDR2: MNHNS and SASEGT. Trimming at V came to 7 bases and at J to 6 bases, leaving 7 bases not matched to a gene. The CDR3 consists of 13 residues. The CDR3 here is CASNTIQGDTQYF. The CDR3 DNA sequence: TGTGCCAGCAACACCATACAGGGGGATACGCAGTATTTT.

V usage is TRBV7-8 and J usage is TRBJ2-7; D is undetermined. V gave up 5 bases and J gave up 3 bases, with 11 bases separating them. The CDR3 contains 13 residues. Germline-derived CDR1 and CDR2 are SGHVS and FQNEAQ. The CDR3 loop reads CASSRTESYEQYF. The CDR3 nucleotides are TGTGCCAGCAGCCGTACTGAAAGCTACGAGCAGTACTTC.

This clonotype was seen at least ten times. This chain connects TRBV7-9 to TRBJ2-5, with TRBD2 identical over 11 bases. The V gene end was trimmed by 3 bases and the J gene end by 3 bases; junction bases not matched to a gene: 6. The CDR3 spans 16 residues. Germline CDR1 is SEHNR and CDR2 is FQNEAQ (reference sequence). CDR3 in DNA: TGTGCCAGCAGCTTTTACCTAGCGGGAGGTGAAGAGACCCAGTACTTC. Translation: CASSFYLAGGEETQYF.

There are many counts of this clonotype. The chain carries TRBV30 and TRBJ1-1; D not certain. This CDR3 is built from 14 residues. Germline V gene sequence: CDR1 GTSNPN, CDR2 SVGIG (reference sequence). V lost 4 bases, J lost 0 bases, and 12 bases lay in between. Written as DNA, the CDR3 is TGTGCCTGGAACTCTGTTACGATGAACACTGAAGCTTTCTTT. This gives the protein CAWNSVTMNTEAFF.

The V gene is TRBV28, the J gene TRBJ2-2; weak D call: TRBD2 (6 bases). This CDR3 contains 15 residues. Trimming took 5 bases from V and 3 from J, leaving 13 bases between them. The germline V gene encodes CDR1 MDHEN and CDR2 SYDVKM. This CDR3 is CASSLVRGYTGELFF. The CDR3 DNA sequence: TGTGCCAGCAGTCTAGTGCGGGGTTACACCGGGGAGCTGTTTTTT.

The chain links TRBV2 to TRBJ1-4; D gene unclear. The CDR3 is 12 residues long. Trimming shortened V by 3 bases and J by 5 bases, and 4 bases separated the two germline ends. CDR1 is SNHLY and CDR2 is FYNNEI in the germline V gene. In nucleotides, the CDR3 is TGTGCCAGCAGTGACGGGAATGAAAAACTGTTTTTT. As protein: CASSDGNEKLFF.

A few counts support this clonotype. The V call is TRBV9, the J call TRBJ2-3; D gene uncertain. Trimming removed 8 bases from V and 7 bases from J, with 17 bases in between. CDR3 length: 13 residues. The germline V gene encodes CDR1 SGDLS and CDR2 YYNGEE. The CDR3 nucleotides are TGTGCCAGTACGGAACTACGCTCAAATACGCAGTATTTT. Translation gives CASTELRSNTQYF. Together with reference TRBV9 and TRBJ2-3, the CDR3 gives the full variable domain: DSGVTQTPKHLITATGQRVTLRCSPRSGDLSVYWYQQSLDQGLQFLIQYYNGEERAKGNILERFSAQQFPDLHSELNLSSLELGDSALYFCASTELRSNTQYFGPGTRLTVL.

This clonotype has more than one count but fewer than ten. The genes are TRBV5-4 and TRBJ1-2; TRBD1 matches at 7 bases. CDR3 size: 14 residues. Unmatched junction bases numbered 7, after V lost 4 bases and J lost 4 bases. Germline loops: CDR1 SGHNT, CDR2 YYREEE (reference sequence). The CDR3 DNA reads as TGTGCCAGCAGCGAACCGGGACAGACCTATGGCTACACCTTC. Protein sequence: CASSEPGQTYGYTF.

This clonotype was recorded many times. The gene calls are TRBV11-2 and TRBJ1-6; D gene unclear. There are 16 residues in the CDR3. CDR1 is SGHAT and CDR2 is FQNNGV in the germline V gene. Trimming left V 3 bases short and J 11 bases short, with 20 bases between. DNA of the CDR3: TGTGCCAGCAGCTTCCCAACTGATCTGCCTGGACCACCCCTCCACTTT. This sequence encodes CASSFPTDLPGPPLHF.

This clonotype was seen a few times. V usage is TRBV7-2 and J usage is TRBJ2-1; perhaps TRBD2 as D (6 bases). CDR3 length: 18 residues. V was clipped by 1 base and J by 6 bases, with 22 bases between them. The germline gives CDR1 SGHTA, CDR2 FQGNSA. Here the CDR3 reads CASSLEGGGVYKGNEQFF. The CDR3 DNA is TGTGCCAGCAGCTTAGAGGGAGGCGGGGTTTACAAGGGCAATGAGCAGTTCTTC.

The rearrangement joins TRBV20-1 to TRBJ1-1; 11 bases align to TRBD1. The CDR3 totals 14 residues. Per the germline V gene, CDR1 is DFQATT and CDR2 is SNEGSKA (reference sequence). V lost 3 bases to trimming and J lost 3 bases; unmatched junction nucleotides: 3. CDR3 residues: CSARDRGRYTEAFF. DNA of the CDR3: TGCAGTGCTAGGGACAGGGGGCGGTACACTGAAGCTTTCTTT.

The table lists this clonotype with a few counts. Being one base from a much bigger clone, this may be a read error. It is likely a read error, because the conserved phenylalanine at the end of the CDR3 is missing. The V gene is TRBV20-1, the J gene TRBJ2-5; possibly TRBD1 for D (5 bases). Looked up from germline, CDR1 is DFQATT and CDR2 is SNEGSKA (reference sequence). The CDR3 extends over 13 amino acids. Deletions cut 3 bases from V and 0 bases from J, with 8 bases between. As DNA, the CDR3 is TGCAGTGCTAGTAGGACATACCAAGAGACCCAGTACCTC. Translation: CSASRTYQETQYL.

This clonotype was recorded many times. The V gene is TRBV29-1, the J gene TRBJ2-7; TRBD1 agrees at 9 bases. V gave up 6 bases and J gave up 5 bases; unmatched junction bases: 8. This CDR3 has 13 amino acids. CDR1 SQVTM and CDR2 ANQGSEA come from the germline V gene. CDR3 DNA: TGCAGCGTCGTGGGACAGGGAGTCCACGAGCAGTACTTC. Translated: CSVVGQGVHEQYF.

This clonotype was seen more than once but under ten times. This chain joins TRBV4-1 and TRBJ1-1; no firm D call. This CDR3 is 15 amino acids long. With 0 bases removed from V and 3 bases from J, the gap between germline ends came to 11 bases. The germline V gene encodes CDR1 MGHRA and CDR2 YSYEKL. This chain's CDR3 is CASSQERESYTEAFF. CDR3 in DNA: TGCGCCAGCAGCCAAGAAAGGGAGAGTTACACTGAAGCTTTCTTT.

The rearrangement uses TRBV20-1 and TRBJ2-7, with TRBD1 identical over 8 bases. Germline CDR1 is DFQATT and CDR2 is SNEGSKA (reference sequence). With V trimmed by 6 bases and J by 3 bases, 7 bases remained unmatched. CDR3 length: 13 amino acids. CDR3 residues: CSAPPGQGYEQYF. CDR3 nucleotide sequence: TGCAGTGCCCCCCCCGGACAGGGCTACGAGCAGTACTTC.

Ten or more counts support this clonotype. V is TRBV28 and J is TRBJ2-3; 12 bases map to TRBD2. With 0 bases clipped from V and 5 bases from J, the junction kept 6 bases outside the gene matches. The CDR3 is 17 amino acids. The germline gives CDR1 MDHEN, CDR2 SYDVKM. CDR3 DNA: TGTGCCAGCAGTTTATGGGCTAGCGGGGGGGCTCAAGATACGCAGTATTTT. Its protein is CASSLWASGGAQDTQYF.

CDR3 sequence: CASSVAGLDNSPLHF. Here the CDR3 DNA reads TGTGCCAGCAGTGTAGCAGGGCTGGATAATTCACCCCTCCACTTT. The chain recombines TRBV6-4 with TRBJ1-6; weak D call: TRBD1 (5 bases). The CDR3 runs 15 residues. In germline, CDR1 is MRHNA, CDR2 SNTAGT. V gave up 4 bases and J gave up 5 bases, with 12 bases separating them.